This T cell receptor beta chain was recovered during a study of blood T cells in healthy people across ages. In germline, CDR1 is MDHEN, CDR2 SYDVKM. The J segment lost 1 base and the V segment lost 4 bases, leaving 6 bases of the junction unmatched. The CDR3 contains 15 residues. Then a second PCR, running roughly 7 to 11 cycles, was carried out with a sample-barcoded 5' primer and a J-beta primer mix. TCRdb called the 5' RACE reads again in MiXCR, with one record for every CDR3 protein. The sample shows about 1.8 million distinct CDR3 sequences, 49% of them seen only once. Study-level results: Higher diversity, along with more naive CD4+ cells, distinguished long-lived donors from aged donors. Estimated diversity, derived from one million T cells, was regarded as an underestimate.

Isolated PBMCs totaled at least 7 million in each sample. Remarks on this clonotype: Its cognate antigen is unknown.

Sequenced sample: blood. The V call is TRBV28, the J call TRBJ2-5; 7 bases fit TRBD1. This TCR derives from a woman aged 40 to 50 in good health. The CDR3 here is CASSSVGQAQETQYF. In DNA form, the CDR3 reads TGTGCCAGCAGTTCGGTAGGACAGGCCCAAGAGACCCAGTACTTC.